These T cell receptor beta chains were read from a single sample in a study of beta chain features in type 1 diabetes. The repertoire was sequenced with immunoSEQ multiplex PCR; TCRdb's copy has only in-frame clones and lacks some. The table has some 660,000 clones, around an eighth seen once; the top ten hold 0.035% to 0.045%. Sequencing was carried out using naive CD4+ T cells from blood. The receptors were gathered from a man aged 18-30 years with type 1 diabetes. Each CDR3 is given with its conserved first and last residue. A D gene is named only where the DNA matches it firmly. The size entry is marked missing in some rows and otherwise reads once, few, many or a size class.

cdr3_aa cdr3_nt v_call d_call clone_size j_call
CASSPRAGDEQYF TGTGCCAGCAGCCCCAGAGCAGGGGACGAGCAGTACTTC TRBV11-2 - few TRBJ2-7
CASSLEGLAGVNEQYF TGTGCCAGCAGCTTGGAAGGACTAGCGGGAGTCAACGAGCAGTACTTC TRBV5-4 TRBD2 - TRBJ2-7
CASSRFSSTGSTDYGYTF TGCGCCAGCAGCCGATTCTCGTCGACCGGGTCGACCGACTATGGCTACACCTTC TRBV5-1 - few TRBJ1-2
CSAQGGSPDTQYF TGCAGCGCCCAGGGCGGGAGCCCAGATACGCAGTATTTT TRBV29-1 TRBD2 - TRBJ2-3
CASRYRGLNTEAFF TGTGCCAGCAGATACAGGGGCCTGAACACTGAAGCTTTCTTT TRBV7-2 TRBD1 few TRBJ1-1
CASSQLRSTMNTEAFF TGCGCCAGCAGCCAACTGAGGAGTACCATGAACACTGAAGCTTTCTTT TRBV4-1 - few TRBJ1-1
CASSPAGEQFF TGTGCCAGCTCACCAGCGGGGGAGCAGTTCTTC TRBV18 - - TRBJ2-1
CASSFPVREGWETQYF TGTGCCAGCAGCTTCCCAGTAAGGGAAGGTTGGGAGACCCAGTACTTC TRBV7-6 - - TRBJ2-5
CASSYPSLGAKNIQYF TGTGCCAGCAGTTACCCCTCTTTAGGAGCCAAAAACATTCAGTACTTC TRBV6-7 - few TRBJ2-4
CASRYYTEAFF TGTGCCAGCAGATACTACACTGAAGCTTTCTTT TRBV2 - - TRBJ1-1
CASSQLAGWSNEQFF TGCGCCAGCAGCCAACTAGCGGGATGGAGCAATGAGCAGTTCTTC TRBV4-1 TRBD2 - TRBJ2-1
CASMFSPGAGELFF TGTGCCAGCATGTTCTCTCCCGGCGCCGGGGAGCTGTTTTTT TRBV5-6 - - TRBJ2-2
CVLEFQETQYF TGCGTATTGGAATTCCAAGAGACCCAGTACTTC TRBV20-1 - - TRBJ2-5
CASSLLGPSETQYF TGTGCCAGCAGCTTACTCGGACCCTCGGAGACCCAGTACTTC TRBV7-9 - - TRBJ2-5
CASTPKGGIPDTQYF TGTGCCAGCACCCCCAAAGGAGGGATTCCTGATACGCAGTATTTT TRBV5-4 - - TRBJ2-3
CATAPSSSYNEQFF TGTGCCACCGCCCCTTCGAGCTCCTACAATGAGCAGTTCTTC TRBV7-3 - - TRBJ2-1
CASSGTDYYEQYF TGTGCCAGCAGTGGGACAGATTACTACGAGCAGTACTTC TRBV25-1 - few TRBJ2-7
CASSRQGTDEQYF TGTGCCAGCAGCAGACAGGGTACCGACGAGCAGTACTTC TRBV6-5 TRBD1 - TRBJ2-7
CAWSTLLGNTIYF TGTGCCTGGAGTACACTTCTTGGAAACACCATATATTTT TRBV30 - - TRBJ1-3
CASSLTGDSPLHF TGTGCCAGCAGCTTAACCGGGGATTCACCCCTCCACTTT TRBV7-3 - - TRBJ1-6
CASSLRFQETQYF TGTGCCAGCAGCCTAAGATTCCAAGAGACCCAGTACTTC TRBV27 - - TRBJ2-5
CAISDRTGLSGPSSYEQYF TGTGCCATCAGTGACAGGACAGGACTTAGCGGGCCCAGCTCCTACGAGCAGTACTTC TRBV10-3 - few TRBJ2-7
CASSIRGNDQPQHF TGTGCCAGTAGTATAAGGGGAAACGATCAGCCCCAGCATTTT TRBV19 - few TRBJ1-5
CASSTLGLAGDRDTQYF TGTGCCAGTAGTACCCTCGGGCTAGCGGGAGACAGAGATACGCAGTATTTT TRBV19 TRBD2 few TRBJ2-3
CAISEWRTGYDYEQYF TGTGCCATCAGTGAGTGGAGGACAGGGTATGACTACGAGCAGTACTTC TRBV10-3 TRBD1 - TRBJ2-7
CASRGNYEQYF TGTGCCAGCAGGGGAAACTACGAGCAGTACTTC TRBV28 - - TRBJ2-7
CASSLPRGPTRNEQFF TGTGCCAGCAGCCTACCCAGGGGTCCTACTCGGAATGAGCAGTTCTTC TRBV6-6 - few TRBJ2-1
CASKGGGGTDTQYF TGTGCCAGCAAGGGCGGGGGGGGCACAGATACGCAGTATTTT TRBV2 TRBD2 - TRBJ2-3
CASLTDPLAGGGYTQYF TGCGCCAGCCTAACTGACCCACTAGCGGGAGGCGGCTATACGCAGTATTTT TRBV5-1 TRBD2 few TRBJ2-3
CSARTGPGPNQPQHF TGCAGCGCCAGGACGGGACCGGGACCTAATCAGCCCCAGCATTTT TRBV29-1 - - TRBJ1-5
CAWIGTVEETQYF TGTGCCTGGATCGGGACTGTGGAGGAGACCCAGTACTTC TRBV30 - - TRBJ2-5
CASSPGTGSYNEQFF TGCGCCAGCAGCCCCGGGACAGGGTCCTACAATGAGCAGTTCTTC TRBV5-1 TRBD1 few TRBJ2-1
CASSRRLAVAKNIQYF TGTGCCAGCAGCCGGAGACTAGCAGTAGCCAAAAACATTCAGTACTTC TRBV5-4 TRBD2 - TRBJ2-4
CASSLARGQETQYF TGTGCCAGCAGCTTGGCGCGGGGACAAGAGACCCAGTACTTC TRBV5-4 - few TRBJ2-5
CSVPKERGANEQYF TGCAGCGTCCCGAAGGAGAGGGGAGCTAACGAGCAGTACTTC TRBV29-1 - - TRBJ2-7
CASSEALLAGQETQYF TGTGCCAGCAGTGAAGCGCTTCTAGCGGGACAAGAGACCCAGTACTTC TRBV6-1 TRBD2 few TRBJ2-5
CASRLQWDGYEQYF TGTGCCAGCAGACTACAATGGGACGGCTACGAGCAGTACTTC TRBV27 - few TRBJ2-7
CASRIGGNTEAFF TGTGCCAGCAGAATAGGGGGGAACACTGAAGCTTTCTTT TRBV28 - once TRBJ1-1
CASSAWDSSYNEQFF TGTGCCAGTAGTGCGTGGGACAGCTCCTACAATGAGCAGTTCTTC TRBV19 TRBD1 - TRBJ2-1
CASSRGQPYGYTF TGTGCCAGCTCACGGGGACAGCCATATGGCTACACCTTC TRBV18 TRBD1 - TRBJ1-2
CASSLERAYF TGTGCCAGCAGCCTAGAGAGGGCATATTTT TRBV7-9 - - TRBJ1-3
CASSQQGAGNTIYF TGTGCCAGCAGTCAACAGGGGGCTGGAAACACCATATATTTT TRBV28 TRBD1 few TRBJ1-3
CASSIRTGVVLASGANVLTF TGTGCCAGTAGTATAAGGACAGGAGTGGTTTTGGCTTCTGGGGCCAACGTCCTGACTTTC TRBV19 TRBD1 few TRBJ2-6
CASSPGSWERGEQYF TGCGCCAGCAGCCCCGGTTCTTGGGAGAGGGGCGAGCAGTACTTC TRBV4-3 - few TRBJ2-7
CASSVLTGQETQYF TGTGCCAGCAGCGTTCTGACAGGCCAAGAGACCCAGTACTTC TRBV7-2 - few TRBJ2-5
CSAGEYEQYF TGCAGTGCGGGGGAGTACGAGCAGTACTTC TRBV20-1 - few TRBJ2-7
CASRRTVNTEAFF TGTGCCAGCAGAAGGACGGTGAACACTGAAGCTTTCTTT TRBV6-5 - - TRBJ1-1
CASSSNPTGIRDRGYEQYF TGTGCCAGCAGTTCCAATCCAACGGGGATCCGGGACAGGGGCTACGAGCAGTACTTC TRBV28 TRBD1 - TRBJ2-7
CASSDSPDTQYF TGTGCCAGCAGTGACAGTCCAGATACGCAGTATTTT TRBV25-1 - few TRBJ2-3
CASISGTYNEQFF TGTGCCAGCATTAGCGGAACCTACAATGAGCAGTTCTTC TRBV7-2 - few TRBJ2-1
CASSYITYEQYF TGTGCCAGCAGCTACATCACCTACGAGCAGTACTTC TRBV7-9 - - TRBJ2-7